This T cell receptor (beta chain) was observed in a study of radiotherapy plus CTLA-4 blockade in lung cancer. Across the whole study: Around 20% of enrolled patients responded objectively, and around 30% had disease control. Study-wide results and limits: Expansion of tumor-derived TCR clones was observed in blood after radiotherapy plus ipilimumab. Alongside interferon-beta, early blood T cell clone dynamics were reportedly the best predictor of response.

Trimming cost V 5 bases and J 2 bases; bases outside gene matches: 4. CDR1 is SEHNR and CDR2 is FQNEAQ in the germline V gene (reference sequence). The CDR3 has 15 amino acids. The table came from immunoSEQ multiplex PCR; TCRdb's copy has only in-frame clones and leaves some out. The sample holds about 49,000 clones, approximately 76% seen once. Concerning this clone itself: Its antigen remains unknown.

The source was peripheral blood, collected from a patient treated with radiotherapy plus ipilimumab. The genes are TRBV7-9 and TRBJ1-5; 9 bases are shared with TRBD1. The receptor comes from a human donor with non-small cell lung cancer who had stable disease on radiotherapy plus ipilimumab. The CDR3 nucleotides read TGTGCCAGCAGCCAGTGGACAGGGGGCAATCAGCCCCAGCATTTT. Its translation is CASSQWTGGNQPQHF.